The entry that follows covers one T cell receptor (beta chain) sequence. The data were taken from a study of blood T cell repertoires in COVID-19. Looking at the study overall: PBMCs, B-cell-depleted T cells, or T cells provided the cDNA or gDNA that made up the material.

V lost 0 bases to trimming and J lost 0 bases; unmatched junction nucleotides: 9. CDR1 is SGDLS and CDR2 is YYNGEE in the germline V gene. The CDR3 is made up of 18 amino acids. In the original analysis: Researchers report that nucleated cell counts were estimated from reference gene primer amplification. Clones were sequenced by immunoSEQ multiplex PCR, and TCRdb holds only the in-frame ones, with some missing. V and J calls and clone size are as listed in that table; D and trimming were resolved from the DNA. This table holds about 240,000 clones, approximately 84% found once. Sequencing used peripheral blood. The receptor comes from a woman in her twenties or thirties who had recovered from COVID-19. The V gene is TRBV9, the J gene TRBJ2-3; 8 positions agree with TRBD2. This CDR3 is CASSVAAGGHISTDTQYF. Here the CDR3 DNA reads TGTGCCAGCAGCGTAGCTGCGGGGGGCCATATTAGCACAGATACGCAGTATTTT.